Listed below are T cell receptor beta chains from one sample, sequenced in a study of beta chain features in type 1 diabetes. Only in-frame clones appear in the TCRdb table, and some are missing; sequencing was by immunoSEQ multiplex PCR. In the table there are some 350,000 clones, about 14% of which are singletons. Sequences were obtained from naive CD4+ T cells from blood. These receptors were obtained from a young woman with type 1 diabetes. CDR3s include the opening cysteine and the closing phenylalanine or tryptophan. Each record gives: V gene, clone size, J gene, D gene, CDR3 protein, CDR3 DNA. A D gene is named only where the DNA matches it firmly. Only some rows state a clone size, as once, few, many or a class for expanded clones.

TRBV7-3	.	TRBJ2-1	TRBD2	CASSSGTSGGNEQFF	TGTGCCAGCAGCTCCGGGACTAGCGGGGGAAATGAGCAGTTCTTC
TRBV18	few	TRBJ2-5	TRBD2	CASSPPTGRARETQYF	TGTGCCAGCTCACCACCAACCGGGAGGGCCCGAGAGACCCAGTACTTC
TRBV2	.	TRBJ2-7	.	CASSEGYGFYEQYF	TGTGCCAGCAGTGAAGGGTATGGCTTTTACGAGCAGTACTTC
TRBV28	.	TRBJ2-2	.	CASILGGNTGELFF	TGTGCCAGCATATTAGGAGGAAACACCGGGGAGCTGTTTTTT
TRBV30	.	TRBJ1-5	.	CAWSASQAQPQHF	TGTGCCTGGAGCGCAAGCCAGGCTCAGCCCCAGCATTTT
TRBV5-1	.	TRBJ2-3	.	CASSNKTNTDTQYF	TGCGCCAGCAGTAACAAAACCAACACAGATACGCAGTATTTT
TRBV28	few	TRBJ2-7	TRBD1	CASSPPDRPTYEQYF	TGTGCCAGCAGTCCCCCGGACAGGCCGACCTACGAGCAGTACTTC
TRBV7-2	.	TRBJ2-7	TRBD2	CASRRESRQSEQYF	TGTGCCAGTAGGCGGGAGTCTAGGCAGTCTGAGCAGTACTTC
TRBV15	.	TRBJ2-1	.	CATSRDPSGNEQFF	TGTGCCACCAGCAGAGATCCATCGGGGAATGAGCAGTTCTTC
TRBV19	.	TRBJ2-1	TRBD1	CASSTQGANNEQFF	TGTGCCAGTAGTACACAGGGGGCGAACAATGAGCAGTTCTTC
TRBV27	.	TRBJ2-1	TRBD2	CASSLLAGADNEQFF	TGTGCCAGCAGTTTATTAGCGGGAGCCGACAATGAGCAGTTCTTC
TRBV28	few	TRBJ1-2	.	CASSWAGAGWGYTF	TGTGCCAGCAGTTGGGCGGGGGCAGGATGGGGCTACACCTTC
TRBV29-1	few	TRBJ1-2	.	CSVFPQGQGGYGYTF	TGCAGCGTTTTCCCCCAAGGCCAGGGAGGGTATGGCTACACCTTC
TRBV7-2	few	TRBJ2-3	.	CASSPSSASRSTDTQYF	TGTGCCAGCAGCCCCAGCTCGGCTAGCCGTAGCACAGATACGCAGTATTTT
TRBV12-5	few	TRBJ1-4	.	CASGFVKEKLFF	TGTGCTAGTGGTTTTGTAAAGGAGAAGCTATTTTTT
TRBV28	.	TRBJ2-3	TRBD1	CASTPAGTGGDTQYF	TGTGCCAGCACCCCAGCCGGGACAGGGGGAGATACGCAGTATTTT
TRBV28	few	TRBJ2-7	TRBD2	CASRLAGFSYEQYF	TGTGCCAGCAGACTAGCGGGCTTCTCCTACGAGCAGTACTTC
TRBV9	.	TRBJ2-5	.	CASSPGNLKETQYF	TGTGCCAGCAGTCCAGGGAACCTAAAAGAGACCCAGTACTTC
TRBV28	.	TRBJ2-2	.	CASREAATGELFF	TGTGCCAGCAGAGAAGCGGCAACCGGGGAGCTGTTTTTT
TRBV5-4	few	TRBJ2-3	TRBD2	CASSQITGLAGRDTQYF	TGTGCCAGCAGCCAAATTACGGGACTAGCGGGAAGAGATACGCAGTATTTT
TRBV4-2	many	TRBJ2-1	TRBD1	CASSQGQGDNEQFF	TGTGCCAGCAGCCAAGGACAGGGGGACAATGAGCAGTTCTTC
TRBV18	.	TRBJ2-3	.	CASSPRVADTQYF	TGTGCCAGCTCACCCAGGGTAGCAGATACGCAGTATTTT
TRBV6-5	.	TRBJ1-1	.	CASRSTMNTEAFF	TGTGCCAGCAGGTCCACAATGAACACTGAAGCTTTCTTT
TRBV30	few	TRBJ1-2	.	CAWSVLYGYTF	TGTGCCTGGAGTGTATTATATGGCTACACCTTC
TRBV9	.	TRBJ1-2	TRBD1	CASSPRTGALYGYTF	TGTGCCAGCAGCCCCAGAACAGGGGCCCTCTATGGCTACACCTTC
TRBV5-4	few	TRBJ2-1	.	CASSLGGQWNEQFF	TGTGCCAGCAGCTTGGGCGGGCAATGGAATGAGCAGTTCTTC
TRBV7-8	once	TRBJ2-1	TRBD2	CASSAGLAGYNEQFF	TGTGCCAGCAGCGCCGGACTAGCGGGGTACAATGAGCAGTTCTTC
TRBV7-3	few	TRBJ1-1	TRBD1	CASSRGGRNTEAFF	TGTGCCAGCAGCCGAGGGGGCAGGAACACTGAAGCTTTCTTT
TRBV18	.	TRBJ2-7	.	CASSPTTTNEQYF	TGTGCCAGCTCACCAACAACCACGAACGAGCAGTACTTC
TRBV7-2	.	TRBJ1-2	TRBD1	CASSYRDSYGYTF	TGTGCCAGCAGCTACCGGGACAGCTATGGCTACACCTTC
TRBV18	.	TRBJ1-1	.	CASSRQGNTEAFF	TGTGCCAGCTCCCGCCAGGGGAACACTGAAGCTTTCTTT